This T cell receptor (beta chain) was captured in a study of CXCR3-negative and CXCR3-positive naive CD8 T cells (dated by TCRdb to between 2018 and 2020). For context, the study as a whole: Approximately 130 million TRB reads were obtained in total, roughly 1.5 +/- 0.3 million reads per library. Diversity and physicochemical repertoire analyses were performed on 11 donors pooled from two independent experiments. For the TRBV-TRBJ cluster analysis, the naive subsets came from 5 donors, while the memory cells came from 3 donors.

For every CD8+ T cell subset, approximately 300,000 cells were flow-sorted straight into RLT lysis buffer, and each subset was sorted in triplicate. To keep memory contaminants out, a stringent definition of naive CD8+ T cells was applied: CD45RO-CCR7+CD27+CD95-. Peripheral blood mononuclear cells were isolated from buffy coats using standard density gradient centrifugation. A FACSAria III was used to flow-sort naive CD8+ T cells into CXCR3-negative and CXCR3-positive populations. Total RNA was extracted from sorted cells with an RNeasy Mini Kit. The CDR3, from cysteine to phenylalanine, totals 12 residues. No DNA is listed. Sequences SQVTM (CDR1) and ANQGSEA (CDR2) are obtained from the germline V gene. TCRdb lists the instrument as NextSeq 550. The Human TCR Profiling Kit (MiLaboratory) was used to prepare UMI-labeled 5' RACE TRB cDNA libraries. The full amount of extracted RNA was used for cDNA synthesis, and the full amount of resulting cDNA was used for PCR amplification. Libraries were prepared in parallel with an identical number of PCR cycles. The paper's processing steps were these. With a minimum of two reads required per UMI, MIGEC and MiXCR pulled out about 50,000 +/- 9,200 unique UMI-labeled TRB cDNA molecules from each library. An average of about 40,000 +/- 10,000 functional in-frame TRB CDR3 nucleotide clonotypes without stop codons was found per library. After downsampling to 5000 UMI-labeled TRB molecules per sample, diversity metrics, including normalized Shannon-Wiener and Chao1, were computed in VDJtools. VDJtools was used to calculate clonotype-size-weighted physicochemical properties of the central five CDR3 residues, namely interaction energy, strength, volume and Kidera factor 4. The reads underwent TCRdb reprocessing, giving one record for each CDR3 protein sequence and no DNA. The authors' filters were not applied to this entry. This sample's table carries over 100,000 distinct CDR3 sequences. The ten biggest clones cover just under 0.5% of the sample.

As to this clonotype: It lacks a known antigen.

The paper's findings and limits, for the study overall: Freshly isolated PBMCs were used for most assays because CXCR3 expression went down partially after cryopreservation. Within the same donor, TRBV-TRBJ usage looked similar between naive CXCR3-negative and CXCR3-positive cells, but memory cells had distinct patterns. TRB CDR3s from CXCR3-positive naive cells showed higher hydrophobicity (lower Kidera factor 4), lower energy, and higher strength and volume indices than CXCR3-negative naive cells. Because surface CD5, which has been linked to self-reactivity in mice, was comparable between naive subsets, TCR interaction strength was also inferred from TRB CDR3 physicochemical properties. Repertoire diversity was comparably high in both naive subsets but much lower in memory CD8+ T cells.

The receptor comes from a human donor in good health. Some clones in this sample may be carry-over from other donors' samples. Recombination joined TRBV29-1 with TRBJ2-1; absent DNA, TCRdb's TRBD1 call cannot be checked. The specimen sequenced was naive CXCR3- CD8+ T cells from blood. Read against the paper, the sample's cell subset or site label means: CD45RO-CCR7+CD27+CD95- naive CD8+ T cells lacking CXCR3 (TNR3-). The CDR3 loop reads CSVSPPVNEQFF.